This is a list of T cell receptor beta chains from one sample in a study of cytomegalovirus exposure and HLA in healthy donors. Method: immunoSEQ multiplex PCR; TCRdb's copy keeps in-frame clones and lacks some. The sample has about 140,000 clones; around 80% are singletons. Material: PBMCs. Receptors originate from a man aged 25-45 years in good health. Each CDR3 is given with its conserved first and last residue. D genes are given only for firm matches. Clone size is shown for a subset of rows, as once, few, many or a class of expanded clone.

TRBV4-1,TRBJ2-2,TRBD2,.,CASSQVAGETGELFF,TGCGCCAGCAGCCAAGTAGCGGGAGAGACCGGGGAGCTGTTTTTT
TRBV6-6,TRBJ2-5,TRBD1,.,CASSADRGGTQYF,TGTGCCAGCAGTGCGGACAGGGGAGGGACCCAGTACTTC
TRBV5-4,TRBJ2-1,.,.,CASSLSVQGTDEQFF,TGTGCCAGCAGCTTGAGTGTTCAGGGGACCGATGAGCAGTTCTTC
TRBV4-1,TRBJ2-3,.,.,CASSQGTSTDTQYF,TGCGCCAGCAGCCAAGGGACTAGCACAGATACGCAGTATTTT
TRBV14,TRBJ1-1,TRBD1,few,CAIIQDRGEAEAFF,TGTGCCATCATACAGGACAGGGGGGAAGCTGAAGCTTTCTTT
TRBV7-6,TRBJ1-3,TRBD1,.,CASSPGGGGNTIYF,TGTGCCAGCAGCCCAGGGGGTGGTGGAAACACCATATATTTT
TRBV19,TRBJ2-7,.,.,CASSITGTPTYEQYF,TGTGCCAGTAGTATCACCGGGACTCCGACCTACGAGCAGTACTTC
TRBV27,TRBJ1-5,.,.,CASNPLGASNQPQHF,TGTGCCAGCAATCCGCTGGGGGCTAGCAATCAGCCCCAGCATTTT
TRBV7-6,TRBJ2-1,TRBD2,.,CASSTGTSGSSYNEQFF,TGTGCCAGCAGCACCGGGACTAGCGGGAGCTCCTACAATGAGCAGTTCTTC
TRBV19,TRBJ2-6,TRBD1,.,CASIRTGARAGANVLTF,TGTGCCAGTATACGGACAGGGGCTCGGGCTGGGGCCAACGTCCTGACTTTC
TRBV7-9,TRBJ1-2,.,.,CASSPRDNGYTF,TGTGCCAGCAGCCCCCGGGACAATGGCTACACCTTC
TRBV14,TRBJ1-4,.,.,CASSQDWGRLFF,TGTGCCAGCAGCCAAGATTGGGGGAGGCTGTTTTTT
TRBV7-2,TRBJ2-3,.,.,CASSPQGRAELQYF,TGTGCCAGCAGCCCCCAGGGCAGGGCAGAACTGCAGTATTTT
TRBV7-3,TRBJ1-1,.,.,CASSSPRSGAFF,TGTGCCAGCAGCTCCCCGCGGTCTGGAGCTTTCTTT
TRBV7-9,TRBJ1-1,.,.,CASSLTGTEAFF,TGTGCCAGCAGCTTAACCGGGACTGAAGCTTTCTTT
TRBV5-4,TRBJ2-1,TRBD2,.,CASSLGLAGYNEQFF,TGTGCCAGCAGCTTGGGACTAGCGGGATACAATGAGCAGTTCTTC
TRBV11-3,TRBJ2-1,.,.,CASSLGRYNEQFF,TGTGCCAGCAGCTTGGGCAGATACAATGAGCAGTTCTTC